This TCR beta chain was recorded in a study of T cell therapy after organ transplantation. For the study at large: About 85% of the ten patients were clinical responders. Study results and limitations: Post-therapy CD8 clonality change correlated inversely with pretherapy clonality.

Points on this clone: Its antigen is as yet unknown.

The CDR3 runs 15 residues. Germline V gives CDR1 MNHEY, CDR2 SVGAGI. V was pared by 6 bases and J by 5 bases, with 17 bases between. Assay used: immunoSEQ multiplex PCR; TCRdb lists only in-frame clones, some missing. Of over 45,000 clones in the sample, about 94% are singletons; the top ten hold over 2.5%. The sequence was collected from a human patient who had received a solid organ transplant and had CMV disease. The chain links TRBV6-5 to TRBJ2-1, with D unresolved. Specimen: CD8+ T cells from blood, collected before autologous CMV-specific T cell therapy. The CDR3 DNA reads TGTGCCAGCAGCCTCTTCGGTAGTGGGGACAATGAGCAGTTCTTC. The encoded protein is CASSLFGSGDNEQFF.